The entry below describes one T cell receptor (beta chain). These data are taken from a study of blood T cell repertoires in COVID-19. Germline V gene lookup returns CDR1 MDHEN and CDR2 SYDVKM. CDR3 size: 12 residues. Unmatched junction bases numbered 2, after V lost 5 bases and J lost 4 bases. The authors' processing: Scientists estimated how many nucleated cells there were by amplifying reference gene primers. Assay: immunoSEQ multiplex PCR; the TCRdb copy retains only in-frame clones and omits some. D and trimming come from the DNA, and the V and J calls and clone size come from that table. The data show 200,000 to 300,000 clones, under 90% seen once.

The specimen was peripheral blood. The rearrangement links TRBV28 to TRBJ2-7; 7 bases agree with TRBD1. The sequence was collected from a human donor in a cohort sampled during active COVID-19. CDR3 sequence reads: CASSTTGYEQYF. CDR3 nucleotides: TGTGCCAGCAGTACGACAGGGTACGAGCAGTACTTC.